Below, 27 T cell receptor beta chains from the same sample are listed, as sequenced in a study of blood T cells in healthy people across ages. Alongside a J-beta primer mix, a sample-barcoded 5' primer served in a second PCR lasting about 7 to 11 cycles. MiXCR was run by TCRdb on the 5' RACE reads, yielding one entry per CDR3 protein. The sample lists approximately 780,000 distinct CDR3 sequences, 20% to 30% occurring once. The sample was also reused in another study, on T cells of mothers and their children.

The material sequenced was blood. These TCRs come from a boy younger than 18 in good health.

The chain uses TRBV10-2 and TRBJ2-4; D is uncertain. Per the germline V gene, CDR1 is WSHSY and CDR2 is SAAADI. Between the trimmed V and J ends, which lost 10 bases and 0 bases, there was a span of 13 bases. CDR3 size: 14 residues. The CDR3 reads CATNEELAKNIQYF. As DNA, the CDR3 is TGCGCCACCAACGAGGAGCTAGCCAAAAACATTCAGTACTTC.

The V and J genes are TRBV5-1 and TRBJ2-2, with 8 positions matching TRBD2. CDR3 length: 15 amino acids. Losses at the gene ends were 0 bases for V and 5 bases for J; bases not matched to a gene: 3. Germline V gives CDR1 SGHRS, CDR2 YFSETQ. The CDR3 region has the DNA TGCGCCAGCAGCTTGGAGCGGGGGCCTACCGGGGAGCTGTTTTTT. It translates to CASSLERGPTGELFF.

The chain uses TRBV12-3 or TRBV12-4 and TRBJ2-3; a weak D match, TRBD2 (5 bases). V dropped 10 bases and J dropped 6 bases, with 23 bases sitting between them. The CDR3 consists of 15 residues. The CDR3 loop is CATASPSNLADTQYF. The CDR3 DNA sequence: TGTGCCACCGCCTCCCCGTCTAATTTAGCGGATACGCAGTATTTT.

The chain recombines TRBV12-3 or TRBV12-4 with TRBJ1-4; tentatively, D is TRBD1 (5 bases). The V gene lost 7 bases and the J gene lost 7 bases, with 13 bases spanning the gap. The CDR3 spans 13 residues. CDR3 bases: TGTGCCAGCACTATAGGGGCGTGTGAAAAACTGTTTTTT. As protein: CASTIGACEKLFF.

The chain couples TRBV29-1 to TRBJ2-5; TRBD1 agrees at 8 bases. With 1 base clipped from V and 2 bases from J, the junction kept 9 bases outside the gene matches. This CDR3 has 16 amino acids. Germline CDR1 is SQVTM and CDR2 is ANQGSEA. CDR3 nucleotide sequence: TGCAGCGTTGAAGGCCCGGACAGGGCTTCTCAAGAGACCCAGTACTTC. Protein: CSVEGPDRASQETQYF. The full variable domain, completed using reference TRBV29-1 and TRBJ2-5, is SAVISQKPSRDICQRGTSLTIQCQVDSQVTMMFWYRQQPGQSLTLIATANQGSEATYESGFVIDKFPISRPNLTFSTLTVSNMSPEDSSIYLCSVEGPDRASQETQYFGPGTRLLVL.

This clonotype came up a few times. The chain combines TRBV5-4 with TRBJ2-5, with D unresolved. CDR3 length: 13 residues. Trimming stripped 4 bases from V and 1 base from J, with 8 bases between. CDR1 and CDR2 (germline): SGHNT, YYREEE (reference sequence). The CDR3 DNA sequence: TGTGCCAGCAGCGCCGCGGCCCAAGAGACCCAGTACTTC. Translation gives CASSAAAQETQYF.

V usage is TRBV6-5 and J usage is TRBJ1-2; D gene unclear. Trimming stripped 0 bases from V and 0 bases from J, with 17 bases between. Germline CDR1 MNHEY, CDR2 SVGAGI. This CDR3 contains 18 residues. The DNA for the CDR3 is TGTGCCAGCAGTTACTCCTCCCTGGTGAAGGGCGCTAACTATGGCTACACCTTC. This sequence encodes CASSYSSLVKGANYGYTF.

V usage is TRBV5-1 and J usage is TRBJ1-5, with 7 bases identical to TRBD1. Germline assignment: CDR1 SGHRS and CDR2 YFSETQ. With V trimmed by 4 bases and J by 7 bases, 8 bases remained unmatched. The CDR3 loop spans 14 amino acids. CDR3 DNA sequence: TGCGCCAGCAGCCCGACAGGGACCAGCCAGCCCCAGCATTTT. It codes for CASSPTGTSQPQHF. Drawing the rest from reference TRBV5-1 and TRBJ1-5, the complete variable domain is KAGVTQTPRYLIKTRGQQVTLSCSPISGHRSVSWYQQTPGQGLQFLFEYFSETQRNKGNFPGRFSGRQFSNSRSEMNVSTLELGDSALYLCASSPTGTSQPQHFGDGTRLSIL.

This clonotype has just a few counts. The gene calls are TRBV12-3 or TRBV12-4 and TRBJ2-7; D unresolved. The CDR3 runs to 14 residues. V was pared by 1 base and J by 7 bases, with 14 bases between. This CDR3 is CASSLVPANWEQYF. The DNA of the CDR3 is TGTGCCAGCAGTTTAGTGCCCGCGAACTGGGAGCAGTACTTC.

The chain is built from TRBV12-5 and TRBJ2-7, with 10 bases that match TRBD1. This CDR3 region has 14 residues. With 5 bases clipped from V and 1 base from J, the junction kept 2 bases outside the gene matches. Germline V gives CDR1 LGHNT, CDR2 FRNRAP. The chain's CDR3 is CASGPGQGSYEQYF. The CDR3 bases are TGTGCTAGTGGTCCGGGACAGGGGTCCTACGAGCAGTACTTC.

The rearrangement links TRBV4-1 to TRBJ2-5, with 7 bases identical to TRBD1. The CDR3 sequence is 15 residues long. The V gene end was trimmed by 1 base and the J gene end by 3 bases; junction bases not matched to a gene: 5. Germline-derived CDR1 and CDR2 are MGHRA and YSYEKL. CDR3 amino acids: CASSQAGDREETQYF. In DNA, the CDR3 is TGCGCCAGCAGCCAAGCGGGCGACAGGGAAGAGACCCAGTACTTC.

There are a few counts of this clonotype. The chain combines TRBV30 with TRBJ2-5; weak D call: TRBD1 (5 bases). The closer fit of TRBJ2-1 to the DNA end suggests the J call may be wrong. The length of the CDR3 is 12 residues. Germline values: CDR1 GTSNPN, CDR2 SVGIG (reference sequence). CDR3 in amino acids: CAWSLGAGEQFF. The DNA for the CDR3 is TGTGCCTGGAGTCTAGGGGCAGGGGAGCAGTTCTTC.

Only a few counts were recorded for this clonotype. The J gene is TRBJ1-6, the V gene TRBV6-1; D is possibly TRBD1 (5 bases). Germline assignment: CDR1 MNHNS and CDR2 SASEGT. The CDR3 runs to 13 residues. Trimming pared 7 bases from V and 5 bases from J, leaving 9 bases between. The CDR3 here is CASMGLNNSPLHF. CDR3 nucleotides: TGTGCCAGCATGGGGCTGAATAATTCACCCCTCCACTTT.

Remarks on this clonotype: One end of the junction fails to match germline, which may point to a read error. The chain combines TRBV7-7 with TRBJ2-2; D possibly matches TRBD1 or TRBD2 (5 bases each). The CDR3 totals 13 residues. The V gene's germline CDR1 is SSHAT and CDR2 FNYEAQ (reference sequence). CDR3: CASTPGHTGELFF. CDR3 DNA: TGTGCTAGCACCCCGGGACACACCGGGGAGCTGTTTTTT.

The table lists this clonotype with a few counts. The genes are TRBV7-2 and TRBJ2-1, with no clear D. The assigned J gene may be wrong: the sequence end matches TRBJ2-7 better. This CDR3 region has 11 residues. In germline, CDR1 is SGHTA, CDR2 FQGNSA. The CDR3 DNA reads TGTGCCAGCGGCCAAACAAGTTCACAGTACTTC. Residues: CASGQTSSQYF.

The chain couples TRBV12-3 or TRBV12-4 to TRBJ2-1; 11 bases are a match to TRBD2. The V gene end was trimmed by 5 bases and the J gene end by 3 bases; junction bases not matched to a gene: 6. CDR3 length: 16 residues. The CDR3 DNA follows: TGTGCCAGCAGTACTCTAGCGGGGGGAGACTACAATGAGCAGTTCTTC. It translates to CASSTLAGGDYNEQFF.

This clonotype came up a few times. This chain connects TRBV25-1 to TRBJ1-2, with 9 positions matching TRBD1. CDR3 length: 15 residues. CDR1 MGHDK and CDR2 SYGVNS come from the germline V gene. Trimming cost V 5 bases and J 4 bases; bases outside gene matches: 8. CDR3 sequence (DNA): TGTGCCAGCAGTTACTCCGGGACAGGGTCCTATGGCTACACCTTC. It codes for CASSYSGTGSYGYTF.

This clonotype was counted between two and nine times. V and J are TRBV12-3 or TRBV12-4 and TRBJ2-3; either TRBD1 or TRBD2 may supply D (5 bases each). The germline V and J ends were trimmed by 1 base and 3 bases, with 11 bases remaining between them. The CDR3 totals 15 residues. The DNA for the CDR3 is TGTGCCAGCAGTTTAGAAGCGAGGGGAACAGATACGCAGTATTTT. Protein sequence: CASSLEARGTDTQYF.

The V gene is TRBV24-1, the J gene TRBJ2-3, with unresolved D. This CDR3 spans 13 amino acids. Trimming took 2 bases from V and 6 from J, leaving 8 bases between them. Per germline, CDR1 KGHDR and CDR2 SFDVKD. CDR3 residues: CATSDSSRDTQYF. The DNA of the CDR3 is TGTGCCACCAGTGATTCCTCACGGGATACGCAGTATTTT.

This chain joins TRBV4-3 and TRBJ2-7, with a possible D match to TRBD1 (6 bases). The germline V gene has CDR1 LGHNA and CDR2 YSLEER. V lost 2 bases, J lost 3 bases, and 14 bases lay in between. There are 15 residues in the CDR3. CDR3 region: CASSQSSDRYYEQYF. The CDR3 DNA follows: TGCGCCAGCAGCCAATCGTCCGACAGGTACTACGAGCAGTACTTC.

This chain connects TRBV12-3 or TRBV12-4 to TRBJ2-5; TRBD1 might be the D (6 bases). CDR3 size: 15 residues. Trimming took 1 base from V and 1 from J, leaving 10 bases between them. CDR3 protein: CASSLDGTSQETQYF. CDR3 sequence (DNA): TGTGCCAGCAGTTTAGACGGGACAAGCCAAGAGACCCAGTACTTC.

The CDR3 nucleotides are TGTGCCACCAGTGCGGTGTATTGGGAAGGGCACGGGGAGCTGTTTTTT. Translation: CATSAVYWEGHGELFF. The chain uses TRBV24-1 and TRBJ2-2; unclear D gene. The germline V gene encodes CDR1 KGHDR and CDR2 SFDVKD. CDR3 length: 16 residues. V gave up 5 bases and J gave up 7 bases, with 19 bases separating them.

This clonotype was observed a few times. The genes are TRBV7-3 and TRBJ2-7; 10 bases are a match to TRBD2. The CDR3 has 15 amino acids. Germline CDR1 reads SGHTA; CDR2 reads FQGTGA. Trimming cost V 6 bases and J 6 bases; bases outside gene matches: 11. The CDR3 reads CASSMTSGLGGEQYF. The CDR3 DNA reads as TGTGCCAGCAGTATGACTAGCGGGCTGGGGGGCGAGCAGTACTTC.

The chain joins TRBV20-1 to TRBJ2-3; D perhaps matches TRBD2 (7 bases). Trimming stripped 3 bases from V and 4 bases from J, with 17 bases between. The V gene's germline CDR1 is DFQATT and CDR2 SNEGSKA (reference sequence). This CDR3 region has 15 residues. The CDR3 sequence: CSASRGGEGSDTQYF. CDR3 sequence (DNA): TGCAGTGCTAGTAGGGGGGGCGAAGGTTCAGATACGCAGTATTTT.

The DNA for the CDR3 is TGTGCCAGCAGTTTTTCAGGGGAGTATGGCTACACCTTC. Protein: CASSFSGEYGYTF. This chain links TRBV28 with TRBJ1-2, with D possibly TRBD1 on 6 matching bases. This CDR3 comprises 13 residues. Germline values: CDR1 MDHEN, CDR2 SYDVKM. V lost 3 bases and J 5 bases, leaving 10 bases between the germline ends.

The chain uses TRBV6-6 and TRBJ1-3, with D unclear. This CDR3 contains 15 residues. Between the trimmed V and J ends, which lost 2 bases and 4 bases, there was a span of 12 bases. Germline values: CDR1 MNHNY, CDR2 SVGAGI (reference sequence). As DNA, the CDR3 is TGTGCCAGCAGTTACCATGTGGACGGGGGAAACACCATATATTTT. As protein: CASSYHVDGGNTIYF.

This clonotype was detected a few times. The chain has TRBV27 and TRBJ1-5; tentative D call: TRBD1 (5 bases). The CDR3 sequence is 14 residues long. Germline assignment: CDR1 MNHEY and CDR2 SMNVEV (reference sequence). V was pared by 0 bases and J by 7 bases, with 10 bases between. The CDR3 region is CASSLSTAFQPQHF. The CDR3 nucleotides read TGTGCCAGCAGTTTATCGACAGCATTCCAGCCCCAGCATTTT.